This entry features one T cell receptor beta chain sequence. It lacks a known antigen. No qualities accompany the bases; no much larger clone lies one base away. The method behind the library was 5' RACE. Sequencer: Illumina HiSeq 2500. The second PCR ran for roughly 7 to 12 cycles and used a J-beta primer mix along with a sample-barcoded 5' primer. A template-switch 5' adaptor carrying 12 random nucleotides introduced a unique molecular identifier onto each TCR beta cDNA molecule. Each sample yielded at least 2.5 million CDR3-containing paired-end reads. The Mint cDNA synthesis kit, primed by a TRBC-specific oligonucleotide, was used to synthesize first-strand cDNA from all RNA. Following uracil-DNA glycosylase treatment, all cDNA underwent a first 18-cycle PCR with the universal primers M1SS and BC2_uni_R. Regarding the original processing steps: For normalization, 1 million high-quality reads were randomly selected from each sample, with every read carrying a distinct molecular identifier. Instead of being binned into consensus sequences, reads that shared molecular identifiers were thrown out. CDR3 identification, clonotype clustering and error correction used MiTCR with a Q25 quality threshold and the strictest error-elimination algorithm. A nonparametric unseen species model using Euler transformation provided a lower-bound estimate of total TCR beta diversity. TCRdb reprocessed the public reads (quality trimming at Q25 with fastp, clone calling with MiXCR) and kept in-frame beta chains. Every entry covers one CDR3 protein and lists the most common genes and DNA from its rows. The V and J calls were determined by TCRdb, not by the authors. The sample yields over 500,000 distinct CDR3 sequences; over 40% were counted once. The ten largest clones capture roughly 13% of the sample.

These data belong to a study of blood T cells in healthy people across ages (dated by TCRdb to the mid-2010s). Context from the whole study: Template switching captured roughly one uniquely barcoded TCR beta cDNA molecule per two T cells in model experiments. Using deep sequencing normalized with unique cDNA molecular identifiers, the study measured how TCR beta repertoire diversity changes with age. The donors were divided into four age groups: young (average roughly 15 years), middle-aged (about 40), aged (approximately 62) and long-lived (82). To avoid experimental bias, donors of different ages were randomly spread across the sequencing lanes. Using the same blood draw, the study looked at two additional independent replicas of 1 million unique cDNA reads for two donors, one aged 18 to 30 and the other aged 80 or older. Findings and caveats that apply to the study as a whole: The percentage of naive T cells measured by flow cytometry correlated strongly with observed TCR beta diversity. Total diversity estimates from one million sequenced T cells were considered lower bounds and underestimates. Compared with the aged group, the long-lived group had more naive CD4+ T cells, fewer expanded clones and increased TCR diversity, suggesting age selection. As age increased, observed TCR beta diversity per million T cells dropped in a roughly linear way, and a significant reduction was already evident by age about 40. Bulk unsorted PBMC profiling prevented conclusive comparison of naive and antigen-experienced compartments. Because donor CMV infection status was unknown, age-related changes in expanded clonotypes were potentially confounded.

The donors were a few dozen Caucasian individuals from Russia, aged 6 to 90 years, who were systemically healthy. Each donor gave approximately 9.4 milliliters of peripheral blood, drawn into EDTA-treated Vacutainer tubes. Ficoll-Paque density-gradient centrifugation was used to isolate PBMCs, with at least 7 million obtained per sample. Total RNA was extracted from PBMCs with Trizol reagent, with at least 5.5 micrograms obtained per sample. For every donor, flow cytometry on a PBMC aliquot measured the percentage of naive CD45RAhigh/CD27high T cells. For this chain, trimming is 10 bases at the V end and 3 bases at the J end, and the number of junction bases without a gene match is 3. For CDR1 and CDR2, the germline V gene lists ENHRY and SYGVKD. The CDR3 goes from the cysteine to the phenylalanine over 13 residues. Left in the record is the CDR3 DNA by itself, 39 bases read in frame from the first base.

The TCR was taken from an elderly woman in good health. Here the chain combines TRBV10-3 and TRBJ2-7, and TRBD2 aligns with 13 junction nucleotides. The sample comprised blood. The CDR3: CASGTSGDYEQYF. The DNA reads TGTGCCAGCGGGACTAGCGGGGACTACGAGCAGTACTTC.